This TCR beta chain was recovered during a study of control samples from healthy donors and cancer patients. Libraries were prepared by immunoSEQ multiplex PCR; TCRdb keeps only in-frame clonotypes and omits some of them. The repertoire holds 400,000 to 500,000 clones, about 93% seen once, with more than 6% in the top ten. Germline V gene lookup returns CDR1 SGHRS and CDR2 YFSETQ. The CDR3 covers 20 residues. Trimming took 1 base from V and 0 from J, leaving 22 bases between them. This TCR was sampled from a man aged 35 to 55 with head and neck cancer. The V and J genes are TRBV5-1 and TRBJ2-2, with D possibly TRBD2 on 6 matching bases. The specimen was PBMCs. CDR3 residues: CASSLSGGASLGTNTGELFF. CDR3 sequence (DNA): TGCGCCAGCAGCTTGTCGGGCGGGGCTTCTCTTGGGACGAACACCGGGGAGCTGTTTTTT.